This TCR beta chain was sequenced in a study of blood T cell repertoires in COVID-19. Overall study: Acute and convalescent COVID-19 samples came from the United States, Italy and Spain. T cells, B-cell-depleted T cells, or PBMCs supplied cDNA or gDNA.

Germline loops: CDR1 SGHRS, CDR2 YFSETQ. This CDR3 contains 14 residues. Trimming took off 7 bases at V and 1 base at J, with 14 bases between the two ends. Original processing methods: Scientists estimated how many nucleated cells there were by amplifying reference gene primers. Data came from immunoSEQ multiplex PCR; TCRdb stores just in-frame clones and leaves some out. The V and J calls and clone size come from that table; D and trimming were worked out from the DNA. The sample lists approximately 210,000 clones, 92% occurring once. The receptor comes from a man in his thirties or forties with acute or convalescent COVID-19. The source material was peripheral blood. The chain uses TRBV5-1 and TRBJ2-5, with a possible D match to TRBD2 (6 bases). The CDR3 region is CASHRGAGQETQYF. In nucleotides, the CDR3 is TGCGCCAGCCACCGCGGGGCGGGCCAAGAGACCCAGTACTTC.